This T cell receptor beta chain was found in a study of T cell responses to AZD1222 COVID-19 vaccine. Using immunoSEQ multiplex PCR, the repertoire was profiled, and TCRdb retains in-frame clones only, with some absent. The sample has approximately 100,000 clones; 93% are singletons. With 3 bases clipped from V and 5 bases from J, the junction kept 7 bases outside the gene matches. CDR1 is LNHNV and CDR2 is YYDKDF in the germline V gene (reference sequence). This CDR3 has 15 residues. V is TRBV15 and J is TRBJ2-5; 9 bases agree with TRBD2. Sample: peripheral blood, taken on day 0 of AZD1222 vaccination. This clonotype was sampled from an adult in good health. CDR3 nucleotide sequence: TGTGCCACCAGCAGGGGTAGCGGGAGAGTGGAGACCCAGTACTTC. Translated: CATSRGSGRVETQYF.